This is a list of T cell receptor beta chains from one sample in a study of blood T cell repertoires in COVID-19. Using immunoSEQ multiplex PCR, the repertoire was profiled, and TCRdb retains in-frame clones only, with some absent. The data hold some 49,000 clones, with 80% to 85% observed a single time. Sequencing used peripheral blood. The receptors stem from a woman older than 75 with COVID-19, enrolled during active disease. The CDR3 runs from the conserved cysteine through the conserved F or W. D genes are given only for firm matches. The size field is filled for only some rows; it gives once, few, many or a size class.

>TRBJ1-4|-|-|TRBV7-9
TGTGCCAGCAGCTCAGGATTTCATGGGTTTAATGAAAAACTGTTTTTT
CASSSGFHGFNEKLFF
>TRBJ2-1|TRBD2|-|TRBV15
TGTGCCACCAGCGTTCGACTAGCGGGGCCGAACAATGAGCAGTTCTTC
CATSVRLAGPNNEQFF
>TRBJ2-5|-|few|TRBV11-2
TGTGCCAGCAGCTTAGCGGGAGCGTGGCAAGAGACCCAGTACTTC
CASSLAGAWQETQYF
>TRBJ2-1|TRBD1|-|TRBV9
TGTGCCAGCAGCGTCCACGTTGGGACAGGGGACCAAGTTGGGCAGTTCTTC
CASSVHVGTGDQVGQFF
>TRBJ2-7|-|few|TRBV10-3
TGTGCCATCAGTGCGGGGAGCGACTCCTACGAGCAGTACTTC
CAISAGSDSYEQYF
>TRBJ1-6|-|many|TRBV10-2
TGCGCCAGCAGTGACAGGGTTTCCTATAATTCACCCCTCCACTTT
CASSDRVSYNSPLHF
>TRBJ2-6|TRBD1|-|TRBV2
TGTGCCAGTCCGACAGGGTTGAAGCCTGGGGCCAACGTCCTGACTTTC
CASPTGLKPGANVLTF
>TRBJ2-7|TRBD1|-|TRBV4-1
TGCGCCAGCAGCCAAGTTCGGACAGGGTCCTACGAGCAGTACTTC
CASSQVRTGSYEQYF
>TRBJ1-3|-|-|TRBV5-4
TGTGCCAGCAGCTCCACTATGAGCCGAAACACCATATATTTT
CASSSTMSRNTIYF
>TRBJ2-5|-|-|TRBV5-1
TGCGCCAGCAGCACCCGACCCCGAGGGGAGACCCAGTACTTC
CASSTRPRGETQYF